The rows below give T cell receptor beta chains drawn from one sample of a study of blood T cell repertoires in COVID-19. The protocol was immunoSEQ multiplex PCR, while the TCRdb copy is restricted to in-frame clones and leaves out a portion. The sample shows approximately 330,000 clones, 80% to 90% of them seen only once. The sequencing sample was made of peripheral blood. The receptors were gathered from a man aged 30 to 39 with COVID-19, enrolled during active disease. Each CDR3 is given with its conserved first and last residue.

v_call	j_call	cdr3_aa
TRBV27	TRBJ2-2	CASRLTPLTSPGELFF
TRBV7-2	TRBJ2-1	CASSSGGGRARNEQFF
TRBV18	TRBJ2-3	CASSPLLRTDTQYF
TRBV18	TRBJ2-1	CASSPPSSRGGLYNEQFF
TRBV7-9	TRBJ2-4	CASSPSTSGDKNIQYF
TRBV6-5	TRBJ1-2	CASSLYTGTGEGYTF
TRBV29-1	TRBJ1-1	CSVEMTIQTFGAFF
TRBV18	TRBJ2-3	CASSPGPSGVSLTQYF
TRBV19	TRBJ1-3	CASSPDRVGNTIYF
TRBV11-1	TRBJ1-6	CASSLTGGLQNSPLHF
TRBV28	TRBJ1-1	CASSSTRQGAVDTEAFF
TRBV3-1/TRBV3-2	TRBJ2-1	CASSQRYNEQFF
TRBV19	TRBJ2-7	CASSTTQLSYEQYF
TRBV7-7	TRBJ2-1	CASSLEQGARYNEQFF
TRBV15	TRBJ2-7	CATSREGARDYEQYF
TRBV7-2	TRBJ2-1	CASSPQRGGRAQNEQFF
TRBV19	TRBJ2-1	CASSPLAGDYNEQFF
TRBV28	TRBJ2-1	CASSLDRGYNEQFF
TRBV27	TRBJ1-2	CASSLEGYYGYTF
TRBV19	TRBJ1-1	CASRNNPNTEAFF
TRBV3-1/TRBV3-2	TRBJ1-3	CASTHWASHPGNTIYF
TRBV9	TRBJ2-6	CASTVGQKGANVLTF